The text below deals with one T cell receptor beta chain. Other DNA sequences in this specimen translate into the identical CDR3. This CDR3 is built from 14 residues. Germline CDR1 and CDR2: KGHSH and LQKENI. Between the trimmed V and J ends, which lost 2 bases and 4 bases, there was a span of 11 bases. The authors' processing: Using reference gene primer amplification, nucleated cell counts were estimated. The repertoire was sequenced with immunoSEQ multiplex PCR; TCRdb's copy has only in-frame clones and lacks some. V, J and clone size were drawn from that table, and D and trimming were deduced from the DNA. This table holds over 350,000 clones, approximately 90% found once. This specimen belongs to a study of blood T cell repertoires in COVID-19. Study background: The origin of the acute and convalescent COVID-19 samples was the United States, Italy and Spain. PBMCs, B-cell-depleted T cells, or T cells provided the cDNA or gDNA that made up the material.

The TCR was taken from a woman younger than 45 with acute or convalescent COVID-19. The gene calls are TRBV18 and TRBJ2-5, with a possible D match to TRBD1 (5 bases). The sequencing input was peripheral blood. The CDR3 is CASSPGQGGETQYF. CDR3 in DNA: TGTGCCAGCTCACCAGGCCAGGGCGGAGAGACCCAGTACTTC.